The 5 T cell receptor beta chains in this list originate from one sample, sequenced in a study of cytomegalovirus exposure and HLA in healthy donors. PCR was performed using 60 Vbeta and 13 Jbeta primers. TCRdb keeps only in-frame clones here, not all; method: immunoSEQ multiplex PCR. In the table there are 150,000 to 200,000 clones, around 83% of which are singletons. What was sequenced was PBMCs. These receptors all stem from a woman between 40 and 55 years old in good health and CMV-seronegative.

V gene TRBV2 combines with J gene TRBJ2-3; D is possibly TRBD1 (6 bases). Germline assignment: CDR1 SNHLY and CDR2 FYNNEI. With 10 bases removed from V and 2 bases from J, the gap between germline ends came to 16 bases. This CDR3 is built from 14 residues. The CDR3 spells CATARQGHTDTQYF. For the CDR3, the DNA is TGTGCCACCGCCCGGCAGGGACACACAGATACGCAGTATTTT.

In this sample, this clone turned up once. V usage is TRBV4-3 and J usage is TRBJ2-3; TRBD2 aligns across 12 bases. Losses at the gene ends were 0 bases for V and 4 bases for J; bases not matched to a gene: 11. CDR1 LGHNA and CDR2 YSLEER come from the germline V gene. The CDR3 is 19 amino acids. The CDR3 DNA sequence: TGCGCCAGCAGCCAAGATTCATTTAGGGCTAGCGGGAGGGCAGATACGCAGTATTTT. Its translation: CASSQDSFRASGRADTQYF.

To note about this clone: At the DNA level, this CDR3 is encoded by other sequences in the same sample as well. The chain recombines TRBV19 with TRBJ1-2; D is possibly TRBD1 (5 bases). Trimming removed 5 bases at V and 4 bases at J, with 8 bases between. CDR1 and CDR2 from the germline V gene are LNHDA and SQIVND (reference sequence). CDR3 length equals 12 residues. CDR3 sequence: CASSRQGYGYTF. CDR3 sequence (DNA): TGTGCCAGTAGTCGCCAGGGCTATGGCTACACCTTC.

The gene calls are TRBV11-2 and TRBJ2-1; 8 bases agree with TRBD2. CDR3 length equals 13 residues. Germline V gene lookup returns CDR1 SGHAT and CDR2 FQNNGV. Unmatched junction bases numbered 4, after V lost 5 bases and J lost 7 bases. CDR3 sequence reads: CASSPAGGNEQFF. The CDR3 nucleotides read TGTGCCAGCAGCCCCGCGGGGGGAAATGAGCAGTTCTTC.

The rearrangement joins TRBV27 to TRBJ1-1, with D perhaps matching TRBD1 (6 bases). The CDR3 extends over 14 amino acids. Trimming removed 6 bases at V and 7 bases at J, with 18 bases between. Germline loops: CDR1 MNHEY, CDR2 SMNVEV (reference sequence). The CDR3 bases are TGTGCCAGCAGCATTACTCAGGGGCGCCATGAAGCTTTCTTT. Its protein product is CASSITQGRHEAFF.